The present TCR beta chain was sequenced within a study of T cell repertoires in cytomegalovirus infection (dated by TCRdb to about 2019). About the full investigation: The peptide stimulations were aimed at well-studied HLA-B-restricted epitopes as well as recently identified HLA-C-restricted CMV epitopes, whose presentation resists viral immunomodulation. Donor HLA type was relevant to the analysis, as public TCR beta signatures indicated carriage of CMV infection together with the matching HLA type. The research as a whole found: In both this cohort and an independent roughly 350-donor cohort, the cumulative frequency of public TCR beta family members distinguished carriers of CMV infection plus the relevant HLA type. The ex vivo response was dominated by HLA-C-restricted CMV-specific TCR beta clonotypes, and the single most frequent clonotype in two of eight donors was supplied by these HLA-C-restricted clonotypes.

In the paper's terms, the treatment or condition label means: in vitro stimulation with specific CMV peptide epitopes to enrich CMV-specific T cells. About this clonotype itself: The target of this receptor is not known. No base quality values were provided; no much bigger clone lies one nucleotide off.

The CDR3 starts with the cysteine, ends with the phenylalanine, and has 14 residues. Kept here is only the CDR3 DNA, which spans 42 bases and is read in frame from base 1. The CDR1 and CDR2 encoded by the germline V gene are MNHEY and SVGAGI. Cut back by 5 bases and 5 bases, the V and J ends lie 15 bases apart. Sequencing instrument: Illumina HiSeq 1500. TCRdb itself trimmed the public reads at Q25 with fastp, ran MiXCR and retained productive beta chains. Every entry covers one CDR3 protein and lists the most common genes and DNA from its rows. For this sample there are around 430,000 distinct CDR3 sequences; about 39% appear just once. The ten largest clones take up about two fifths of the sample.

The rearrangement combines TRBV6-5 with TRBJ2-5; TRBD1 is a weak D gene call, 5 bases matching. Specimen: cultured PBMCs, collected from culture after CMV antigen stimulation. The source is a human donor in good health (CMV status not recorded). Some clones in this sample may be carry-over from other donors' samples. The CDR3 reads as follows: CASSKQGVRETQYF. The nucleotide sequence reads as follows: TGTGCCAGCAGTAAACAAGGGGTGCGGGAGACCCAGTACTTC.